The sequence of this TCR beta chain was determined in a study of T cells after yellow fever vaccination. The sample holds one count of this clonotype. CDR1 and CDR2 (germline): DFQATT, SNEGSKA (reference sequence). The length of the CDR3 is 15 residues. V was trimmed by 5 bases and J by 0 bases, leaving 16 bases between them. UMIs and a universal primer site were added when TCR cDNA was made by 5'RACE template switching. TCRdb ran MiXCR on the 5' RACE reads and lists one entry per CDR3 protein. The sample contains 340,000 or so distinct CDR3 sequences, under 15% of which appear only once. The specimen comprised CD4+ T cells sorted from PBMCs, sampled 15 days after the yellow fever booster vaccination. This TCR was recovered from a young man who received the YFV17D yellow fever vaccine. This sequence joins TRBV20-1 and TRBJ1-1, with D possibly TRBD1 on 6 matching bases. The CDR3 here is CSASTGNQMNTEAFF. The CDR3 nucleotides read TGCAGTGCTTCTACAGGGAACCAGATGAACACTGAAGCTTTCTTT.